A selection of T cell receptor beta chains follows, all from one sample in a study of blood T cell repertoires in COVID-19. Sequencing was performed with immunoSEQ multiplex PCR; in TCRdb, only in-frame clones are kept and a portion is missing. The table shows 35,000 to 40,000 clones, with roughly 90% occurring only once. Sample: peripheral blood. These receptors were obtained from a human donor in a cohort sampled during active COVID-19. The CDR3 runs from the conserved cysteine through the conserved F or W. The order of the fields is D gene, J gene, V gene, clone size, CDR3 DNA, CDR3 protein. D genes are given only for firm matches. Part of the rows lack a size; the others show once, few, many or a class for expanded clones.

D: -
J: TRBJ1-1
V: TRBV5-5
size: -
DNA: TGTGCCAGCAGCTTGGTTGCAGACACTGAAGCTTTCTTT
CDR3: CASSLVADTEAFF

D: -
J: TRBJ2-5
V: TRBV14
size: -
DNA: TGTGCCAGCAGCCGAGGACTGCTTAGAGAGACCCAGTACTTC
CDR3: CASSRGLLRETQYF

D: -
J: TRBJ2-5
V: TRBV25-1
size: -
DNA: TGTGCCAGCAGTGACCAGGGAAGGATGTGGCAAGAGACCCAGTACTTC
CDR3: CASSDQGRMWQETQYF

D: -
J: TRBJ1-1
V: TRBV6-5
size: -
DNA: TGTGCCAGCAGCCTTCGTTTGGAGGGGAACACTGAAGCTTTCTTT
CDR3: CASSLRLEGNTEAFF

D: -
J: TRBJ2-7
V: TRBV7-2
size: -
DNA: TGTGCCAGCGGCAGGACAGACTCCTACGAGCAGTACTTC
CDR3: CASGRTDSYEQYF

D: TRBD2
J: TRBJ2-2
V: TRBV24-1
size: -
DNA: TGTGCCACCAGTCCCCCGGGACTAGCGGCGAAAGGGGAGCTGTTTTTT
CDR3: CATSPPGLAAKGELFF

D: TRBD1
J: TRBJ2-2
V: TRBV5-6
size: -
DNA: TGTGCCAGCAGCTTGTCTTGGGGACAGGGGGCTACCGGGGAGCTGTTTTTT
CDR3: CASSLSWGQGATGELFF

D: -
J: TRBJ2-5
V: TRBV6-5
size: -
DNA: TGTGCCAGCAGTAAGGAGGTGGAGACCCAGTACTTC
CDR3: CASSKEVETQYF

D: -
J: TRBJ2-1
V: TRBV21-1
size: -
DNA: TGTGCCAGCAGCGAGCGGGGGCGTCGGGACAATGAGCAGTTCTTC
CDR3: CASSERGRRDNEQFF

D: -
J: TRBJ2-1
V: TRBV4-1
size: -
DNA: TGCGCCAGCAGCCAAACAGGACGAGAGGTATACAATGAGCAGTTCTTC
CDR3: CASSQTGREVYNEQFF

D: -
J: TRBJ1-5
V: TRBV4-1
size: -
DNA: TGCGCCAGCAGCCAAGGGACAGCTAGCAATCAGCCCCAGCATTTT
CDR3: CASSQGTASNQPQHF

D: -
J: TRBJ1-6
V: TRBV6-5
size: -
DNA: TGTGCCAGCAGTTACGCAGGGTTCAGTTCACCCCTCCACTTT
CDR3: CASSYAGFSSPLHF

D: TRBD2
J: TRBJ2-1
V: TRBV18
size: -
DNA: TGTGCCAGCTCACCGGGCTCGGGCTGGGCAGCGGGAACGAACAATGAGCAGTTCTTC
CDR3: CASSPGSGWAAGTNNEQFF

D: -
J: TRBJ1-2
V: TRBV6-5
size: -
DNA: TGTGCCAGCAGTTTTTCGGTTCACTATGGCTACACCTTC
CDR3: CASSFSVHYGYTF

D: TRBD1
J: TRBJ1-4
V: TRBV7-9
size: -
DNA: TGTGCCAGCAGCTTAGGGACAGGGAATGAAAAACTGTTTTTT
CDR3: CASSLGTGNEKLFF

D: -
J: TRBJ2-1
V: TRBV4-1
size: -
DNA: TGCGCCAGCAGTTTTGGGGGGGCCTATGAGCAGTTCTTC
CDR3: CASSFGGAYEQFF

D: TRBD1
J: TRBJ1-1
V: TRBV7-9
size: -
DNA: TGTGCCAGCAGCCGCCCCGGGGACAGGAACACTGAAGCTTTCTTT
CDR3: CASSRPGDRNTEAFF

D: TRBD1
J: TRBJ1-2
V: TRBV15
size: -
DNA: TGTGCCACCAGCAGAGCTCCTTCCGGGACAGGGGACGGCTACACCTTC
CDR3: CATSRAPSGTGDGYTF

D: -
J: TRBJ2-7
V: TRBV12-3/TRBV12-4
size: once
DNA: TGTGCCAGCAGTTTATGGCAGTCCTACGAGCAGTACTTC
CDR3: CASSLWQSYEQYF

D: TRBD1
J: TRBJ2-7
V: TRBV28
size: -
DNA: TGTGCCAGCTTGACAGGGTCCTACGAGCAGTACTTC
CDR3: CASLTGSYEQYF

D: TRBD1
J: TRBJ1-4
V: TRBV18
size: once
DNA: TGTGCCAGCTCTCCGCCGACAGGGGCGGGGGAAAAACTGTTTTTT
CDR3: CASSPPTGAGEKLFF

D: -
J: TRBJ1-5
V: TRBV6-5
size: -
DNA: TGTGCCAGCACCCAGTTACAGGGCAATAGTCAGCCCCAGCATTTT
CDR3: CASTQLQGNSQPQHF

D: -
J: TRBJ1-5
V: TRBV13
size: -
DNA: TGTGCCAGCAGCTTAGGGTCGACAGATCAGCCCCAGCATTTT
CDR3: CASSLGSTDQPQHF

D: -
J: TRBJ1-5
V: TRBV11-2
size: once
DNA: TGTGCCAGCAGCTTAGGCGGGCCCAATCAGCCCCAGCATTTT
CDR3: CASSLGGPNQPQHF

D: TRBD1
J: TRBJ2-1
V: TRBV29-1
size: -
DNA: TGCAGCGTTGAAGAGGGACAGGTCGCCATCCATGAGCAGTTCTTC
CDR3: CSVEEGQVAIHEQFF

D: -
J: TRBJ2-2
V: TRBV7-9
size: -
DNA: TGTGCCAGCAGCGGCTGGACCGGGGAGCTGTTTTTT
CDR3: CASSGWTGELFF

D: TRBD1
J: TRBJ1-2
V: TRBV6-5
size: -
DNA: TGTGCCAGCAACTGGGACAGGGGCGGTAATGGCTACACCTTC
CDR3: CASNWDRGGNGYTF

D: TRBD2
J: TRBJ2-2
V: TRBV5-4
size: -
DNA: TGTGCCAGCAGCATCCGGGGTAGCGGGAGTTGGGGGACCGGGGAGCTGTTTTTT
CDR3: CASSIRGSGSWGTGELFF

D: TRBD2
J: TRBJ2-1
V: TRBV4-2
size: -
DNA: TGTGCCAGCAGCCAAGACGCTAGCGGGAGTGGCGATGAGCAGTTCTTC
CDR3: CASSQDASGSGDEQFF

D: TRBD1
J: TRBJ2-4
V: TRBV6-6
size: -
DNA: TGTGCCAGCAGCCTTACACAGGGGGACCACATTCAGTACTTC
CDR3: CASSLTQGDHIQYF

D: TRBD1
J: TRBJ1-2
V: TRBV7-3
size: -
DNA: TGTGCCAGCAGCCCGGGACAGGGAGGAGGCTACACCTTC
CDR3: CASSPGQGGGYTF

D: TRBD2
J: TRBJ2-5
V: TRBV6-5
size: -
DNA: TGTGCCAGCAGACGTGCGGGAGGTTACCAAGAGACCCAGTACTTC
CDR3: CASRRAGGYQETQYF

D: -
J: TRBJ1-2
V: TRBV30
size: -
DNA: TGTGCCTGGAGTGAGACGGGCTATGGCTACACCTTC
CDR3: CAWSETGYGYTF

D: TRBD2
J: TRBJ2-2
V: TRBV11-2
size: -
DNA: TGTGCCAGCAGCTTAGAGCTAGCGGCGAACACCGGGGAGCTGTTTTTT
CDR3: CASSLELAANTGELFF

D: -
J: TRBJ2-7
V: TRBV11-2
size: few
DNA: TGTGCCAGCAGCTTACCCAACGAGCAGTACTTC
CDR3: CASSLPNEQYF

D: -
J: TRBJ1-1
V: TRBV9
size: once
DNA: TGTGCCAGCAGCGGGGGAGGGAACACTGAAGCTTTCTTT
CDR3: CASSGGGNTEAFF

D: -
J: TRBJ1-2
V: TRBV19
size: -
DNA: TGTGCCAGTAGCAGATTTATCACAGAGACTAACTATGGCTACACCTTC
CDR3: CASSRFITETNYGYTF